This T cell receptor beta chain was observed in a study of blood T cell repertoires in COVID-19 (dated by TCRdb to the early 2020s). General notes on the study: The collaborator samples originated in the United States, Italy and Spain and spanned the acute and convalescent phases of COVID-19. The material from the prospective study consisted of cDNA or gDNA derived from T cells, B-cell-depleted T cells, or PBMCs. The dataset comprised deeply sampled blood TCRbeta repertoires from subjects exposed to, actively infected with, or recovered from COVID-19. A freely available public database, intended as a resource for researchers studying the immune response to SARS-CoV-2, is where the repertoires were released. Samples came from the ongoing ImmuneRACE study (first 160 participants) plus 1,254 subjects from 6 global collaborators. A de-identified subject ID, COVID-19 status, age in years and sex were almost always included in the sample metadata. Where available, HLA class I and class II types were obtained from metadata supplied by the sample provider rather than from assay-based typing. What the study reported, not specific to this receptor: The amount of clinical and demographic metadata varied by source and participant and was provided uncurated.

TCRbeta CDR3 regions were amplified from genomic DNA using the immunoSEQ Assay, a bias-controlled multiplex PCR. The paper's processing steps were these. The number of nucleated cells in each sample was estimated by amplification of reference gene primers within the assay. To quantify the absolute abundance of each unique TCRbeta CDR3 rearrangement, sequence reads were collapsed and filtered. For each sample, productive Simpson clonality was calculated as the square root of Simpson's diversity index across productive rearrangements. TCRdb obtained this table from immuneACCESS and retained in-frame rearrangements with V and J assigned. These tables miss some clones; where compared with another copy, unresolved V genes account for less than half of the shortfall, and the remainder is unexplained. The DNA was the basis for D and trimming; V, J and clone size are from that table. In all, the sample holds 100,000 to 150,000 clones, and 70% to 80% of those were seen once. Jointly, the top ten make up 20% to 25% of the sample.

Sequences SGHAT (CDR1) and FQNNGV (CDR2) are obtained from the germline V gene. The germline V and J ends show losses of 0 bases and 1 base respectively, and no gene match explains 6 bases of the junction. Its CDR3 holds 18 amino acids, cysteine through phenylalanine. The sequence is cut down to CDR3 DNA, 54 bases in frame from base 1. Collaborating institutions collected whole blood in K2EDTA tubes following their own protocols. For TCRbeta analysis, collaborator samples were shipped as frozen whole blood, as isolated PBMCs, or as DNA extracted from either sample type. On this clone: The antigen it recognizes is unknown. No base quality values were provided; no much bigger clone lies one nucleotide off.

Sequenced: peripheral blood. The TCR was taken from a human donor in a cohort sampled during active COVID-19. This receptor chain uses TRBV11-2 and TRBJ2-1, with 10 bases matching TRBD2. The CDR3 reads CASSLDPGSGGSYNEQFF. DNA sequence: TGTGCCAGCAGCTTAGATCCGGGTAGCGGGGGGTCCTACAATGAGCAGTTCTTC.